Below, 25 T cell receptor beta chains from the same sample are listed, as sequenced in a study of blood T cell repertoires in COVID-19. The method was immunoSEQ multiplex PCR; TCRdb's version includes in-frame clones alone and lacks a portion of them. The sample holds tens of thousands of clones; roughly three quarters are singletons and the top ten take approximately 10%. Sequencing was carried out using peripheral blood. These receptors all stem from an older man with acute or convalescent COVID-19.

The chain uses TRBV28 and TRBJ2-7, with 7 positions matching TRBD1. Germline V gene lookup returns CDR1 MDHEN and CDR2 SYDVKM. There are 17 residues in the CDR3. V gave up 5 bases and J gave up 1 base; unmatched junction bases: 14. In DNA, the CDR3 is TGTGCCAGCAGTCTTTCGGGACAGCGAGTTGAATCCTACGAGCAGTACGTC. Translation gives CASSLSGQRVESYEQYV.

This chain uses TRBV2 with TRBJ1-1; a possible D gene is TRBD1 (5 bases). Trimming removed 6 bases from V and 3 bases from J, with 11 bases in between. The germline V gene has CDR1 SNHLY and CDR2 FYNNEI. The length of the CDR3 is 13 residues. CDR3 sequence: CASSLDTDTEAFF. CDR3 DNA sequence: TGTGCCAGCAGCTTGGACACGGACACTGAAGCTTTCTTT.

CDR3 in DNA: TGTGCCAGCAGCCCCCGACAGGTCTATTACAATGAGCAGTTCTTC. Protein sequence: CASSPRQVYYNEQFF. The chain recombines TRBV9 with TRBJ2-1; weak D call: TRBD1 (6 bases). V gave up 4 bases and J gave up 4 bases, with 15 bases separating them. The germline gives CDR1 SGDLS, CDR2 YYNGEE. This CDR3 has 15 amino acids.

This rearrangement joins TRBV5-1 to TRBJ2-7, with TRBD1 as a possible D gene (5 bases). V was shortened by 1 base and J by 4 bases, with 9 bases between the two germline ends. This CDR3 contains 13 residues. In germline, CDR1 is SGHRS, CDR2 YFSETQ. Here the CDR3 reads CASSLPDRYEQYF. The CDR3 DNA is TGCGCCAGCAGCTTGCCCGACAGATACGAGCAGTACTTC.

This clone showed up just a few times. The J gene is TRBJ2-1, the V gene TRBV4-1; 9 nucleotides line up with TRBD1. V gave up 8 bases and J gave up 3 bases; unmatched junction bases: 11. There are 16 residues in the CDR3. Looked up from germline, CDR1 is MGHRA and CDR2 is YSYEKL. The CDR3 reads CASAPQPGQGYNEQFF. The CDR3 DNA follows: TGCGCCAGCGCCCCCCAGCCGGGACAGGGCTACAATGAGCAGTTCTTC.

The chain couples TRBV18 to TRBJ1-2; 8 nucleotides agree with TRBD1. CDR1 KGHSH and CDR2 LQKENI come from the germline V gene. The trim removed 0 bases at V and 7 bases at J, leaving 4 bases unmatched. CDR3 length: 14 amino acids. The CDR3 reads CASSPPAGGGGYTF. In nucleotides, the CDR3 is TGTGCCAGCTCACCACCGGCAGGGGGCGGTGGCTACACCTTC. The complete variable domain, with remaining parts taken from reference TRBV18 and TRBJ1-2, reads NAGVMQNPRHLVRRRGQEARLRCSPMKGHSHVYWYRQLPEEGLKFMVYLQKENIIDESGMPKERFSAEFPKEGPSILRIQQVVRGDSAAYFCASSPPAGGGGYTFGSGTRLTVV.

CDR3 in DNA: TGTGCCAGCAGCTTAGATCGGCAGGTGGGCCAAGGTGAGCAGTTCTTC. It codes for CASSLDRQVGQGEQFF. The gene calls are TRBV11-3 and TRBJ2-1, with unresolved D. CDR1 is SGHNT and CDR2 is YENEEA in the germline V gene. CDR3 length: 16 amino acids. V shed 0 bases and J shed 9 bases, with 18 bases lying between them.

This clone occurred once. The rearrangement links TRBV5-1 to TRBJ2-3; D not resolved. The V end lost 0 bases, the J end lost 2 bases, and 16 bases lay between the germline ends. The CDR3 has 17 residues. Looked up from germline, CDR1 is SGHRS and CDR2 is YFSETQ. Here the CDR3 DNA reads TGCGCCAGCAGCTTGGTTCCTCTTCCTATAGACACAGATACGCAGTATTTT. Protein product: CASSLVPLPIDTDTQYF.

V gene TRBV7-9 combines with J gene TRBJ2-2; D perhaps matches TRBD2 (5 bases). This CDR3 has 17 amino acids. Trimming shortened V by 5 bases and J by 3 bases, and 19 bases separated the two germline ends. Germline lookup yields CDR1 SEHNR and CDR2 FQNEAQ (reference sequence). The DNA for the CDR3 is TGTGCCAGCAGCCCCTGGGTAGGAGGCGCACACACCGGGGAGCTGTTTTTT. It encodes CASSPWVGGAHTGELFF.

The rearrangement uses TRBV19 and TRBJ2-1, with 7 bases lining up with TRBD2. The CDR3 is 13 amino acids. Germline V gene sequence: CDR1 LNHDA, CDR2 SQIVND (reference sequence). With V trimmed by 4 bases and J by 10 bases, 7 bases remained unmatched. CDR3: CASSRGREGEQFF. CDR3 DNA sequence: TGTGCCAGTAGTAGAGGGAGGGAAGGCGAGCAGTTCTTC.

This chain connects TRBV10-3 to TRBJ1-6, with 10 positions matching TRBD1. Germline CDR1 and CDR2: ENHRY and SYGVKD. The J segment lost 5 bases and the V segment lost 6 bases, leaving 4 bases of the junction unmatched. The CDR3 spans 15 residues. CDR3 sequence (DNA): TGTGCCATCAGAAGGACAGGGGGTAATAATTCACCCCTCCACTTT. The encoded protein is CAIRRTGGNNSPLHF.

This sequence joins TRBV21-1 and TRBJ2-7; the table's D call of TRBD1 was not tested on the DNA. TRBV21-1 counts as a pseudogene. CDR3 size: 14 residues. CDR3 DNA sequence: TGTGCCAGCAGCAAAGGCACAGGTATCTACGAGCAGTACGTC. Translated: CASSKGTGIYEQYV.

The V call is TRBV28, the J call TRBJ2-5; the match to TRBD2 covers 11 bases. The CDR3 runs to 16 residues. Germline V gene data show CDR1 as MDHEN and CDR2 as SYDVKM. J lost 8 bases, V lost 5 bases, and 13 bases had no gene match. The CDR3 reads CASSPLGLAVFSTQYF. CDR3 nucleotide sequence: TGTGCCAGCAGTCCCTTGGGACTAGCGGTCTTCAGTACCCAGTACTTC.

The rearrangement links TRBV28 to TRBJ2-7, with 9 bases fitting TRBD1. Trimming took 7 bases from V and 5 from J; bases not matched to a gene: 6. The CDR3 loop spans 13 amino acids. Per germline, CDR1 MDHEN and CDR2 SYDVKM. The CDR3 protein is CASIDRGSNEQYF. The CDR3 region has the DNA TGTGCCAGCATTGACAGGGGGTCCAACGAGCAGTACTTC.

Comment on this clone: Additional DNA sequences in this sample encode the identical CDR3. The CDR3 reads CASSTGSGANVLTF. Written as DNA, the CDR3 is TGTGCCAGCAGTACAGGCTCTGGGGCCAACGTCCTGACTTTC. J is TRBJ2-6 and V is TRBV6-5; possibly TRBD1 for D (5 bases). Per the germline V gene, CDR1 is MNHEY and CDR2 is SVGAGI. This CDR3 comprises 14 residues. Trimming removed 5 bases at V and 0 bases at J, with 5 bases between.

The rearrangement uses TRBV28 and TRBJ2-7; maybe TRBD1 (6 bases). The CDR3 runs 15 residues. V was cut by 6 bases and J by 7 bases, with 22 bases left in between. Germline V gene data show CDR1 as MDHEN and CDR2 as SYDVKM. CDR3 nucleotide sequence: TGTGCCAGCAGCAGTGGACAGCCGAACAGAGGGGAGCAGTACTTC. Protein sequence: CASSSGQPNRGEQYF.

The chain combines TRBV5-4 with TRBJ2-1; 11 nucleotides align to TRBD1. CDR3 length equals 16 residues. Germline loops: CDR1 SGHNT, CDR2 YYREEE (reference sequence). Trimming cost V 1 base and J 7 bases; bases outside gene matches: 7. The CDR3 coding sequence is TGTGCCAGCAGCTTGTTGGCGGGACAGGGGGGTAATGAGCAGTTCTTC. Protein: CASSLLAGQGGNEQFF.

The sample holds a few counts of this clone. The rearrangement joins TRBV2 to TRBJ2-7; maybe TRBD2 (5 bases). This CDR3 is built from 14 residues. Trimming removed 7 bases from V and 3 bases from J, with 16 bases in between. Germline V gene data show CDR1 as SNHLY and CDR2 as FYNNEI. The CDR3 loop is CASMRDYDYYEQYF. The CDR3 DNA reads TGTGCCAGCATGCGAGACTACGATTACTACGAGCAGTACTTC.

The table lists this clone with a few counts. The chain couples TRBV24-1 to TRBJ2-6, with 8 bases aligning to TRBD1. The CDR3 has 17 residues. Germline CDR1 reads KGHDR; CDR2 reads SFDVKD. Trimming removed 4 bases from V and 4 bases from J; junction bases left unmatched: 8. CDR3 sequence reads: CATSDPRQGYGANVLTF. The CDR3 DNA follows: TGTGCCACCAGTGACCCGCGACAGGGGTACGGGGCCAACGTCCTGACTTTC.

The V gene is TRBV5-5, the J gene TRBJ2-2, with D maybe TRBD2 (6 bases). The V gene's germline CDR1 is SGHKS and CDR2 YYEKEE (reference sequence). V lost 4 bases to trimming and J lost 4 bases, with 14 bases between them. The CDR3 extends over 15 amino acids. Here the CDR3 reads CASSLGWRGTGELFF. The CDR3, as DNA: TGTGCCAGCAGCCTAGGCTGGCGGGGCACCGGGGAGCTGTTTTTT.

V is TRBV7-3 and J is TRBJ2-4, with 10 bases fitting TRBD2. Germline V gives CDR1 SGHTA, CDR2 FQGTGA. Trimming cost V 5 bases and J 6 bases; bases outside gene matches: 7. The CDR3 contains 15 residues. The CDR3 DNA is TGTGCCAGCAGCACCAGCGGGGGGGCCGGAAACATTCAGTACTTC. It yields the protein CASSTSGGAGNIQYF.

The chain joins TRBV30 to TRBJ1-6, with D possibly being TRBD1 (6 bases). The CDR3 runs to 14 residues. Per the germline V gene, CDR1 is GTSNPN and CDR2 is SVGIG (reference sequence). V gave up 3 bases and J gave up 7 bases, with 13 bases separating them. Here the CDR3 reads CAWSDGQLNSPLHF. CDR3 coding DNA: TGTGCCTGGAGCGACGGACAGCTAAATTCACCCCTCCACTTT. The variable domain in full, with the rest retrieved from reference TRBV30 and TRBJ1-6, is SQTIHQWPATLVQPVGSPLSLECTVEGTSNPNLYWYRQAAGRGLQLLFYSVGIGQISSEVPQNLSASRPQDRQFILSSKKLLLSDSGFYLCAWSDGQLNSPLHFGNGTRLTVT.

The chain is built from TRBV3-1 (or the pseudogene TRBV3-2) and TRBJ2-2; 8 positions agree with TRBD2. CDR3 size: 15 residues. V lost 4 bases, J lost 5 bases, and 6 bases stayed unmatched. Per germline, CDR1 LGHDT and CDR2 YNNKEL (reference sequence). The CDR3 DNA reads as TGTGCCAGCAGCCCCTTCACGGGGGGGACCGGGGAGCTGTTTTTT. Translating gives CASSPFTGGTGELFF.

This chain connects TRBV6-5 to TRBJ2-7; a weak D match, TRBD1 (5 bases). The CDR3 contains 13 residues. Trimming stripped 6 bases from V and 9 bases from J, with 18 bases between. The germline V gene encodes CDR1 MNHEY and CDR2 SVGAGI. The CDR3 is CASRDGARKGQYF. Written as DNA, the CDR3 is TGTGCCAGCAGAGATGGGGCAAGGAAAGGGCAGTACTTC.

This chain joins TRBV9 and TRBJ2-1; 8 bases align to TRBD1. Germline values: CDR1 SGDLS, CDR2 YYNGEE. The CDR3 spans 15 residues. The V and J ends lost 4 bases and 5 bases, in that order; junction bases with no gene match: 8. The CDR3 DNA sequence: TGTGCCAGCAGCTCCCGACAGGGGCTAAACAATGAGCAGTTCTTC. Its translation is CASSSRQGLNNEQFF.